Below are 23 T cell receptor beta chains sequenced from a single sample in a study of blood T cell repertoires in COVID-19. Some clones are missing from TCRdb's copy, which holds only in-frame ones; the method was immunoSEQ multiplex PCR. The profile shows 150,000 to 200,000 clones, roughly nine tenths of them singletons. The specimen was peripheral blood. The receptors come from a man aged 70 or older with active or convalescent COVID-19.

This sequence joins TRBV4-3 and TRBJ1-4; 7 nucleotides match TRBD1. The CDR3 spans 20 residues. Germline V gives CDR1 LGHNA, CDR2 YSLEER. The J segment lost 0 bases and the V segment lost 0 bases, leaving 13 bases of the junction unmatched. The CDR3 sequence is CASSQERERTGLATNEKLFF. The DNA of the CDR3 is TGCGCCAGCAGCCAAGAGAGGGAGCGGACAGGCCTTGCAACTAATGAAAAACTGTTTTTT.

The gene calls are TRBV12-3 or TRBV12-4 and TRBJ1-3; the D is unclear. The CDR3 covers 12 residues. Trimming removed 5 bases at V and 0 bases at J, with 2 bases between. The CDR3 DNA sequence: TGTGCCAGCAGTCTCTCTGGAAACACCATATATTTT. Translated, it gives CASSLSGNTIYF.

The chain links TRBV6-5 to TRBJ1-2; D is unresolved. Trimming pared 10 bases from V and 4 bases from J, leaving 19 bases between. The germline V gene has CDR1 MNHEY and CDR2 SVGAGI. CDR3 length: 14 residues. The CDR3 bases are TGTGCCACCATTCTGGGGAGCCCCGGCTATGGCTACACCTTC. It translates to CATILGSPGYGYTF.

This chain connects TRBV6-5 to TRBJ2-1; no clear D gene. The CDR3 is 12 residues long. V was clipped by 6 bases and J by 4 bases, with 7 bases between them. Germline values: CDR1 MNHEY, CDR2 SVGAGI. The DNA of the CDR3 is TGTGCCAGCAGCTCGGGTTACAATGAGCAGTTCTTC. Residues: CASSSGYNEQFF.

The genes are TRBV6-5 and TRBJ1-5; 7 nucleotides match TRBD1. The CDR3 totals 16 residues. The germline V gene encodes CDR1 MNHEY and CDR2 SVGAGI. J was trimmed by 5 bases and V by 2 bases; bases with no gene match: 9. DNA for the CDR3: TGTGCCAGCAGTTACACCCCGGACAGGCAAGATCAGCCCCAGCATTTT. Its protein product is CASSYTPDRQDQPQHF.

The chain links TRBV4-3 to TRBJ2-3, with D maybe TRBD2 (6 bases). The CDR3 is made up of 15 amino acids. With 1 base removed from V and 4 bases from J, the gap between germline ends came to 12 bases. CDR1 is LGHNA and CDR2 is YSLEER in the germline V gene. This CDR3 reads CASSQVSGAADTQYF. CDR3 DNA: TGCGCCAGCAGCCAAGTGTCGGGAGCAGCAGATACGCAGTATTTT.

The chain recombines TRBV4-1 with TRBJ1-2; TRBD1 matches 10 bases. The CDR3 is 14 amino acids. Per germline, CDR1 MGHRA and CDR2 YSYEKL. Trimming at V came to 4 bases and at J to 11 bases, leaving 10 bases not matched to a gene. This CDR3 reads CASSLEVWTGGYTF. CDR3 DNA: TGCGCCAGCAGCCTCGAGGTCTGGACAGGGGGATACACCTTC.

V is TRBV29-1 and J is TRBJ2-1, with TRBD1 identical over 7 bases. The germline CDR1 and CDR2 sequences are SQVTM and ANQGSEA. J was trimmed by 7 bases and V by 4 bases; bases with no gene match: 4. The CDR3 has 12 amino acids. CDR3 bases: TGCAGCGTTGGACAGGGAGCAAATGAGCAGTTCTTC. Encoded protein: CSVGQGANEQFF.

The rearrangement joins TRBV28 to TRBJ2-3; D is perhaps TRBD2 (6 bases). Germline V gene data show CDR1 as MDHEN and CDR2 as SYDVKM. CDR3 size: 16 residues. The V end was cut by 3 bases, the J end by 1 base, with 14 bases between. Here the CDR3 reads CASSLVSRRGTDTQYF. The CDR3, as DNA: TGTGCCAGCAGTTTGGTGTCGAGGAGGGGCACAGATACGCAGTATTTT.

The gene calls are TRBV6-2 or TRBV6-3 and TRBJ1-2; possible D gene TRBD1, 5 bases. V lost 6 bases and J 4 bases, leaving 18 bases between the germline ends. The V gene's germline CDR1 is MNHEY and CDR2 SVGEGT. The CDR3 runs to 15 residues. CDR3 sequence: CASSRSGGALYGYTF. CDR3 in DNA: TGTGCCAGCAGCCGATCGGGGGGAGCGCTCTATGGCTACACCTTC.

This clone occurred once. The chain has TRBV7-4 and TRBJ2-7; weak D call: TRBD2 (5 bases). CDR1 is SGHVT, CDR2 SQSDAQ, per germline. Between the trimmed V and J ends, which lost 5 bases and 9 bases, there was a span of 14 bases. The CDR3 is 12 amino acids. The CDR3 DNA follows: TGTGCCAGCAGCATTAGCGCTCACGCGCAGTACTTC. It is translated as CASSISAHAQYF.

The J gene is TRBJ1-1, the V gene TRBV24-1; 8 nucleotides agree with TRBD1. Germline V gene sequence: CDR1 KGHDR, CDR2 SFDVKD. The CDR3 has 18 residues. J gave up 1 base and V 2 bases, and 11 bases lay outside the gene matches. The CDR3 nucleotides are TGTGCCACCAGTGATTCAGGGGGCAGGGGGCAGGGGAACACTGAAGCTTTCTTT. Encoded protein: CATSDSGGRGQGNTEAFF.

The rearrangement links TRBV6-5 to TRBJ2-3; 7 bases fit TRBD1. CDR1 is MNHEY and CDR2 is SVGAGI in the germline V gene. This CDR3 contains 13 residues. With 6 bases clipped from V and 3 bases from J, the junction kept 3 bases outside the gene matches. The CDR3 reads CASRNRGTDTQYF. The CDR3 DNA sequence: TGTGCCAGCAGGAACAGGGGAACAGATACGCAGTATTTT.

The chain's CDR3 is CATNSGGYGNTGELFF. In DNA, the CDR3 is TGTGCCACCAACTCAGGAGGATACGGGAACACCGGGGAGCTGTTTTTT. The gene calls are TRBV24-1 and TRBJ2-2, with D possibly TRBD2 on 5 matching bases. This CDR3 has 16 amino acids. From germline, CDR1 is KGHDR and CDR2 SFDVKD. With 8 bases removed from V and 1 base from J, the gap between germline ends came to 16 bases.

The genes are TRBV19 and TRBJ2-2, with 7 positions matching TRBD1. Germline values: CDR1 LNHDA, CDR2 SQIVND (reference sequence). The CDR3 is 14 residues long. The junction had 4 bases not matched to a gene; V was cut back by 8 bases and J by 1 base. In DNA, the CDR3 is TGTGCCAGTGCCAACAGGGGGAACACCGGGGAGCTGTTTTTT. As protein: CASANRGNTGELFF.

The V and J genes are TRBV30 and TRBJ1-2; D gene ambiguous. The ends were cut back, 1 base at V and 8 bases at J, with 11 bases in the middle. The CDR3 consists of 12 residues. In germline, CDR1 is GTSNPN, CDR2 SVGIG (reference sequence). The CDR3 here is CAWSAAVGGYTF. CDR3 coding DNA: TGTGCCTGGAGTGCCGCGGTTGGAGGCTACACCTTC.

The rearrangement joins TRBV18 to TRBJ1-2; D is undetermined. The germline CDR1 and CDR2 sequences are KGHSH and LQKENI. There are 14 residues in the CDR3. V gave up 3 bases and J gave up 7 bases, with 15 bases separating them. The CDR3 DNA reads TGTGCCAGCTCACCCTTTAGAGGGCATCGTGGCTACACCTTC. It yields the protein CASSPFRGHRGYTF.

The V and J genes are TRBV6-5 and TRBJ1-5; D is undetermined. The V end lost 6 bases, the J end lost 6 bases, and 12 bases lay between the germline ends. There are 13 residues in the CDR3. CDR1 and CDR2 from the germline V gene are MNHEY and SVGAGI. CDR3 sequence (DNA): TGTGCCAGCAGCTCCGGGCGGGCTCAGCCCCAGCATTTT. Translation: CASSSGRAQPQHF.

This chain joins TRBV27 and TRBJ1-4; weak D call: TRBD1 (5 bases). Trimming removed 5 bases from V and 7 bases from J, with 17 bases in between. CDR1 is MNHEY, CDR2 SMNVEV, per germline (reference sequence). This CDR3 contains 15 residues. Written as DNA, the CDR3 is TGTGCCAGCAGTCCCGCGGGACGGCACGCTGAAAAACTGTTTTTT. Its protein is CASSPAGRHAEKLFF.

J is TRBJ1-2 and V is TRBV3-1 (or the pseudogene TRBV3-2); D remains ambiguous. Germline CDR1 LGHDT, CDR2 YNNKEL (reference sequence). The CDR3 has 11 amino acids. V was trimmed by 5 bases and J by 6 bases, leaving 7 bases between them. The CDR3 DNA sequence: TGTGCCAGCAGCACACCGCATGGCTACACCTTC. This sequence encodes CASSTPHGYTF.

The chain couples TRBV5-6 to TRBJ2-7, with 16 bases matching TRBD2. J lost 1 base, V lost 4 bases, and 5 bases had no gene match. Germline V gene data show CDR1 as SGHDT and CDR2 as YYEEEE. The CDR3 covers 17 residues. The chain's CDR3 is CASSRGLAGGISYEQYF. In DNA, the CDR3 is TGTGCCAGCAGCCGGGGACTAGCGGGAGGGATTTCCTACGAGCAGTACTTC.

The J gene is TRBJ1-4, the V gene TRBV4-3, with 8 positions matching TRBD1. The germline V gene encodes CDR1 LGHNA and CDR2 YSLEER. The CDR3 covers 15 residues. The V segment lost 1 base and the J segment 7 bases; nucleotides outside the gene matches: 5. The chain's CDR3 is CASSQAGTGGEKLFF. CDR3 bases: TGCGCCAGCAGCCAAGCTGGTACAGGGGGTGAAAAACTGTTTTTT.

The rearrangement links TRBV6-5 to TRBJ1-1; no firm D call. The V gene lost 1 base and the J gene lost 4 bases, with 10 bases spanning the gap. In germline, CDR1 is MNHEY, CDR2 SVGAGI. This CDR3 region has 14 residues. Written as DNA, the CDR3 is TGTGCCAGCAGTTACTTCCGGGAGGGCACTGAAGCTTTCTTT. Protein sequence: CASSYFREGTEAFF.